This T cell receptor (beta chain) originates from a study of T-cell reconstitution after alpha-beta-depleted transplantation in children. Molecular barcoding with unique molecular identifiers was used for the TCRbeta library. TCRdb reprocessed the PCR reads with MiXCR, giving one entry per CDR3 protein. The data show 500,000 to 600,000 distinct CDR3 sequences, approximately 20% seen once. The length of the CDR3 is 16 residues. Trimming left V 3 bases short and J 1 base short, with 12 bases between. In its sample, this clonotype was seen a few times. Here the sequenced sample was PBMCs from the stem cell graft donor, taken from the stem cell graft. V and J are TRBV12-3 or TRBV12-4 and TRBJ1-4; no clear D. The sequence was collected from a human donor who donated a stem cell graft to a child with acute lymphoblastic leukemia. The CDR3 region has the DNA TGTGCCAGCAGTTTCTGGCAGGAGGAAACTAATGAAAAACTGTTTTTT. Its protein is CASSFWQEETNEKLFF.